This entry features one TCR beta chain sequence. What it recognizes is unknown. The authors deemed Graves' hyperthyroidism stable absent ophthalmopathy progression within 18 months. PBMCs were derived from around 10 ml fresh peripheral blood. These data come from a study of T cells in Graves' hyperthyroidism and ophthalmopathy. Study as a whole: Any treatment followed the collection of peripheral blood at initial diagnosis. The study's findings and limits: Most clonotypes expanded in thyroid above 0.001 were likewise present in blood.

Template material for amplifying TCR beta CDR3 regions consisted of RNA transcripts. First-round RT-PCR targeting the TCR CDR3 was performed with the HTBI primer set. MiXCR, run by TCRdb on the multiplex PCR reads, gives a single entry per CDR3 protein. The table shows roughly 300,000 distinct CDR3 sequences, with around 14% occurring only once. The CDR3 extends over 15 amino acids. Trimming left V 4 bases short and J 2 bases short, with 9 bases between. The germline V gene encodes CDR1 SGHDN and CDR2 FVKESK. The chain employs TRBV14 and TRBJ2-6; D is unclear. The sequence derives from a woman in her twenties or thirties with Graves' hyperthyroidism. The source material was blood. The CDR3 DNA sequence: TGTGCCAGCAGCCTCGATTTCCCTGGGGCCAACGTCCTGACTTTC. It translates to CASSLDFPGANVLTF.